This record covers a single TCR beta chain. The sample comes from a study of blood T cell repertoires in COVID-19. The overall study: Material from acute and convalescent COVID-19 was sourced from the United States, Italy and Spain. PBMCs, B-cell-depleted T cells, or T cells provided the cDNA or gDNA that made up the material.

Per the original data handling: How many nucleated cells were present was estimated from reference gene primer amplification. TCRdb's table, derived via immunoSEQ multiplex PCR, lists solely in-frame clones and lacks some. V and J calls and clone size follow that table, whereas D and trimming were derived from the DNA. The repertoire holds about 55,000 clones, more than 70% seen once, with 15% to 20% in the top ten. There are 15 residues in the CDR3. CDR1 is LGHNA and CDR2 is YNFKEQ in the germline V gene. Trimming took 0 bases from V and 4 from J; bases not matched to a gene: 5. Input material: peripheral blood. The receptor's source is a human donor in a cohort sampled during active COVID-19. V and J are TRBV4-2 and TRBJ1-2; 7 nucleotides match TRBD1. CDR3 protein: CASSQEGRGIYGYTF. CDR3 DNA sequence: TGTGCCAGCAGCCAAGAAGGCAGGGGGATCTATGGCTACACCTTC.